The next 22 T cell receptor beta chains were all read from a single sample in a study of Tregs in tolerant kidney transplant recipients. The method was immunoSEQ multiplex PCR; TCRdb's version includes in-frame clones alone and lacks a portion of them. Its listing shows roughly 5,700 clones. Recipients received nonmyeloablative bone marrow transplants from related graft donors, with transient mixed chimerism. Sequencing used CD4+ T cells from blood (PBMCs), obtained approximately 14 months after the transplant. The receptors originated from a human patient who received a combined kidney and bone marrow transplant. Some T cells may have originated in the graft donor.

This clone is identified as medium-sized from frequency. The CDR3 end is not reached by the read, which stops 3 residues before it; the germline J gene fills it in. V gene TRBV4-1 combines with J gene TRBJ2-2; D uncertain. The germline V and J ends were trimmed by 0 bases and 6 bases, with 11 bases remaining between them. The CDR3 sequence is 15 residues long. Per germline, CDR1 MGHRA and CDR2 YSYEKL. The CDR3 bases that were read are TGCGCCAGCAGCCAAGATTGGAGCAGCGCCGGGGAG. It specifies CASSQDWSSAGE. The entire CDR3 is CASSQDWSSAGELFF.

About this clone itself: The sequenced fragment ends 3 residues before the CDR3 boundary, so the rest is inferred from the germline J gene. This rearrangement joins TRBV20-1 to TRBJ1-2, with a tentative D call TRBD1 (6 bases). Trimming removed 4 bases at V and 4 bases at J, with 22 bases between. Germline-derived CDR1 and CDR2 are DFQATT and SNEGSKA (reference sequence). The CDR3 totals 16 residues. The CDR3 bases that were read are TGCAGTGCTACGGCCCCGACAGGTCGCATTGGCTATGGC. Amino acids: CSATAPTGRIGYG. The whole CDR3 sequence reads CSATAPTGRIGYGYTF.

A remark on this clone: The read gets to within 3 residues of the CDR3 end, and the germline J gene fills in the rest. This chain links TRBV30 with TRBJ1-5; maybe TRBD1 (5 bases). The CDR3 runs to 14 residues. Germline V lookup: CDR1 GTSNPN, CDR2 SVGIG (reference sequence). Trimming removed 0 bases at V and 3 bases at J, with 9 bases between. The DNA read from the CDR3 is TGTGCCTGGAGTGTAGGGGCCTCCAATCAGCCC. Encoded protein: CAWSVGASNQP. The full CDR3 is CAWSVGASNQPQHF.

As for this clone: The read gets to within 3 residues of the CDR3 end, and the germline J gene fills in the rest. The chain uses TRBV20-1 and TRBJ2-1; 13 positions match TRBD2. This CDR3 comprises 16 residues. Unmatched junction bases numbered 5, after V lost 0 bases and J lost 6 bases. The germline CDR1 and CDR2 sequences are DFQATT and SNEGSKA (reference sequence). CDR3 in amino acids: CSARDSRTSGSNEQFF. The sequenced part of the CDR3 DNA is TGCAGTGCTAGAGATAGTAGGACTAGCGGGAGCAATGAG.

Note on this clone: The CDR3 end falls 3 residues outside the read, so it is completed with the germline J gene. The genes are TRBV5-4 and TRBJ1-1; no clear D gene. Trimming removed 4 bases at V and 3 bases at J, with 7 bases between. Germline assignment: CDR1 SGHNT and CDR2 YYREEE (reference sequence). This CDR3 spans 12 amino acids. The sequenced CDR3 bases are TGTGCCAGCAGCCCCCGTGACACTGAA. It specifies CASSPRDTE. The whole CDR3 sequence is CASSPRDTEAFF.

In regard to this clone: The read halts 3 residues ahead of the CDR3 end, with the missing end drawn from the germline J gene. The chain has TRBV2 and TRBJ2-3, with D possibly being TRBD1 (5 bases). The CDR3 spans 13 residues. Germline CDR1 SNHLY, CDR2 FYNNEI. V lost 6 bases, J lost 6 bases, and 13 bases lay in between. This CDR3 reads CASSRMPGDTQYF. CDR3 bases read: TGTGCCAGCAGCCGAATGCCAGGGGATACG.

CDR3 sequence: CSAWTSGFSTDTQYF. Partial CDR3 DNA: TGCAGTGCTTGGACTAGCGGATTTAGCACAGATACG. This chain links TRBV20-1 with TRBJ2-3; 10 bases map to TRBD2. The read terminates 3 residues before the CDR3 end, so the remaining end is supplied by the germline J gene. CDR1 and CDR2 (germline): DFQATT, SNEGSKA (reference sequence). J gave up 0 bases and V 5 bases, and 5 bases lay outside the gene matches. This CDR3 has 15 residues.

With respect to this clone: The read halts 3 residues ahead of the CDR3 end, with the missing end drawn from the germline J gene. The chain recombines TRBV20-1 with TRBJ2-1, with D possibly TRBD1 on 5 matching bases. The CDR3 has 17 amino acids. The V end was cut by 0 bases, the J end by 0 bases, with 15 bases between. Germline values: CDR1 DFQATT, CDR2 SNEGSKA (reference sequence). The CDR3 sequence: CSARDQAGISSYNEQFF. The CDR3 DNA, read in part, is TGCAGTGCTAGAGATCAGGCAGGGATCAGCTCCTACAATGAG.

CDR3 DNA (partial): TGCAGTGCTAAAGGGACACCACGCTACAATGAG. This translates into CSAKGTPRYNE. The CDR3 in its entirety is CSAKGTPRYNEQFF. This chain connects TRBV20-1 to TRBJ2-1, with D possibly being TRBD1 (6 bases). The read finishes 3 residues shy of the CDR3 end, and the germline J gene is used to complete it. Trimming removed 4 bases at V and 3 bases at J, with 13 bases between. Germline CDR1 and CDR2: DFQATT and SNEGSKA (reference sequence). The CDR3 runs 14 residues.

As for this clone: With the read ending 3 residues before the CDR3 end, the germline J gene is used to fill in that end. The chain uses TRBV2 and TRBJ2-5; 10 positions agree with TRBD1. Losses at the gene ends were 3 bases for V and 7 bases for J; bases not matched to a gene: 2. CDR1 is SNHLY and CDR2 is FYNNEI in the germline V gene. The CDR3 is made up of 13 amino acids. CDR3 region: CASSDRTGGTQYF. Incomplete CDR3 DNA: TGTGCCAGCAGTGATCGGACAGGGGGGACC.

With regard to this clone: Read sequence stops 3 residues before the CDR3 end, and the germline J gene provides the missing end. V gene TRBV30 combines with J gene TRBJ1-5; the D gene is possibly TRBD1 (6 bases). In germline, CDR1 is GTSNPN, CDR2 SVGIG (reference sequence). V lost 0 bases and J 9 bases, leaving 18 bases between the germline ends. This CDR3 contains 15 residues. The CDR3 is CAWSVAGALSRPQHF. Partial CDR3 DNA: TGTGCCTGGAGTGTTGCGGGGGCCCTGTCTCGGCCC. Full variable domain (rest looked up from reference TRBV30 and TRBJ1-5): SQTIHQWPATLVQPVGSPLSLECTVEGTSNPNLYWYRQAAGRGLQLLFYSVGIGQISSEVPQNLSASRPQDRQFILSSKKLLLSDSGFYLCAWSVAGALSRPQHFGDGTRLSIL.

About this clone: The sequence runs out 3 residues before the end of the CDR3; the remainder is reconstructed from the germline J gene. The V gene is TRBV7-9, the J gene TRBJ1-2; no clear D. Germline V gene lookup returns CDR1 SEHNR and CDR2 FQNEAQ (reference sequence). The CDR3 runs 14 residues. CDR3 in amino acids: CASSPSNPTRGYTF. CDR3 bases read: TGTGCCAGCAGCCCCTCTAACCCCACTAGAGGC.

As for this clone: The sequenced fragment ends 3 residues before the CDR3 boundary, so the rest is inferred from the germline J gene. The chain uses TRBV19 and TRBJ2-6; tentative D call: TRBD1 (6 bases). The CDR3 sequence is 15 residues long. The V and J ends lost 5 bases and 2 bases respectively, with 10 bases between them. CDR1 LNHDA and CDR2 SQIVND come from the germline V gene (reference sequence). The CDR3 sequence is CASSGNRAGANVLTF. CDR3 DNA, as far as it was read: TGTGCCAGTAGTGGGAACAGGGCTGGGGCCAACGTC.

To note about this clone: The read ends 3 residues before the CDR3 terminus; that terminus is restored from the germline J gene. This sequence joins TRBV20-1 and TRBJ2-7; 7 positions match TRBD1. Germline loops: CDR1 DFQATT, CDR2 SNEGSKA (reference sequence). The CDR3 has 14 residues. J lost 2 bases, V lost 3 bases, and 7 bases had no gene match. The CDR3 sequence: CSASNMGQTYEQYF. The CDR3 bases that were read are TGCAGTGCTAGTAACATGGGACAGACCTACGAG.

As concerns this clone: The read halts 3 residues ahead of the CDR3 end, with the missing end drawn from the germline J gene. The V and J genes are TRBV20-1 and TRBJ2-3, with no clear D. The CDR3 extends over 15 amino acids. Germline V CDR1 and CDR2: DFQATT, SNEGSKA (reference sequence). Trimming took 0 bases from V and 6 from J, leaving 16 bases between them. CDR3 bases read: TGCAGTGCTAGAGATCGAAGGCGGATCGGGGATACG. Residues: CSARDRRRIGDT. The whole CDR3 protein reads CSARDRRRIGDTQYF.

In the case of this clone: Read data end 3 residues before the CDR3 end; the end is taken from the germline J gene. This chain connects TRBV5-4 to TRBJ2-5; unclear D gene. V gave up 0 bases and J gave up 6 bases, with 9 bases separating them. This CDR3 is 13 amino acids long. The germline V gene encodes CDR1 SGHNT and CDR2 YYREEE (reference sequence). The CDR3 reads CASSLGTLKTQYF. The CDR3 bases that were read are TGTGCCAGCAGCTTGGGAACTCTCAAGACC.

Details on this clone: The read terminates 3 residues ahead of where the CDR3 ends, so the germline J gene completes it. The rearrangement links TRBV20-1 to TRBJ1-2; D is unclear. The CDR3 loop spans 15 amino acids. Trimming left V 0 bases short and J 2 bases short, with 13 bases between. Germline CDR1 DFQATT, CDR2 SNEGSKA (reference sequence). CDR3: CSARDLADSNYGYTF. CDR3 DNA, as far as it was read: TGCAGTGCTAGAGATCTGGCAGACTCCAACTATGGC.

Details on this clone: The read stops 3 residues short of the end of the CDR3; the missing end is completed from the germline J gene. The J gene is TRBJ2-3, the V gene TRBV7-7, with 8 bases identical to TRBD1. With V trimmed by 1 base and J by 0 bases, 0 bases remained unmatched. The CDR3 contains 15 residues. Germline CDR1 is SSHAT and CDR2 is FNYEAQ (reference sequence). CDR3 sequence reads: CASSLGTGSTDTQYF. CDR3 bases read: TGTGCCAGCAGCTTAGGGACAGGGAGCACAGATACG.

Notes on this clone: Germline and junction disagree at one end, which may indicate a read error. Read sequence stops 3 residues before the CDR3 end, and the germline J gene provides the missing end. The genes are TRBV20-1 and TRBJ2-7; tentative D call: TRBD1 (5 bases). Germline lookup yields CDR1 DFQATT and CDR2 SNEGSKA (reference sequence). The CDR3 loop spans 13 amino acids. Partial CDR3 DNA: TGCGGTGCGAGTAAGGGGAAAGGCGACGAG. This encodes CGASKGKGDE. The entire CDR3 reads CGASKGKGDEQYF.

A remark on this clone: The read is 3 residues too short to cover the CDR3 end, so that end is filled in from the germline J gene. V gene TRBV19 combines with J gene TRBJ2-2, with D perhaps matching TRBD1 (6 bases). Germline V lookup: CDR1 LNHDA, CDR2 SQIVND (reference sequence). V lost 10 bases and J lost 5, with 17 bases in between. This CDR3 is 14 amino acids long. Here the CDR3 reads CATLASRGTGELFF. The part of the CDR3 DNA that was read is TGTGCCACCTTGGCCTCTAGGGGGACCGGGGAG.

Comments on this clone: The sequenced fragment ends 3 residues before the CDR3 boundary, so the rest is inferred from the germline J gene. The gene calls are TRBV18 and TRBJ2-7; 7 bases fit TRBD1. CDR1 is KGHSH and CDR2 is LQKENI in the germline V gene. This CDR3 spans 11 amino acids. Unmatched junction bases numbered 3, after V lost 10 bases and J lost 3 bases. This CDR3 reads CATRGFYEQYF. The covered CDR3 bases are TGTGCCACCAGGGGGTTCTACGAG.

Concerning this clone itself: The sequence runs out 3 residues before the end of the CDR3; the remainder is reconstructed from the germline J gene. This chain uses TRBV29-1 with TRBJ2-2, with D tentatively TRBD1 (6 bases). V was pared by 3 bases and J by 4 bases, with 9 bases between. CDR3 length: 13 amino acids. The germline CDR1 and CDR2 sequences are SQVTM and ANQGSEA. The sequenced CDR3 bases are TGCAGCGTTGAGCCCAGGGGCACCGGGGAG. Encoded protein: CSVEPRGTGE. The full CDR3 reads CSVEPRGTGELFF.